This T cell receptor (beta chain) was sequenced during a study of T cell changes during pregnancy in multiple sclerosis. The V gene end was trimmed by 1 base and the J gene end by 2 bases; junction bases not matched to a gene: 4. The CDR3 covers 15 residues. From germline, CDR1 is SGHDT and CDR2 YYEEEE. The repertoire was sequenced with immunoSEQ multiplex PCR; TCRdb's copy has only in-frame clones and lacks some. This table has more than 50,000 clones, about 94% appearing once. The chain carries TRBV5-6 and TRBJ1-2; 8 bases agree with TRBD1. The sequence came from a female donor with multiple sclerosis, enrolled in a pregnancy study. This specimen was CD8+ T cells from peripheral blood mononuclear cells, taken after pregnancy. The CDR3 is CASSLPGQENYGYTF. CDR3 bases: TGTGCCAGCAGCTTGCCGGGACAGGAGAACTATGGCTACACCTTC.